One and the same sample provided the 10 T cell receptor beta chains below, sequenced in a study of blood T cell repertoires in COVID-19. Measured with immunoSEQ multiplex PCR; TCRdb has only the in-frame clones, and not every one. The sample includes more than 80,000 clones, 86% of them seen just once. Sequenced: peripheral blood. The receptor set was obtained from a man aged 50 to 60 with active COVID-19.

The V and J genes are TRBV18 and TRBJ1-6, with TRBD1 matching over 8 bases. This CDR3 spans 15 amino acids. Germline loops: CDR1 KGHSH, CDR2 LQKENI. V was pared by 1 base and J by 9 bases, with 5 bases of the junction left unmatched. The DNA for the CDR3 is TGTGCCAGCTCACCACGGCAGGGGGCAACTTCACCCCTCCACTTT. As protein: CASSPRQGATSPLHF.

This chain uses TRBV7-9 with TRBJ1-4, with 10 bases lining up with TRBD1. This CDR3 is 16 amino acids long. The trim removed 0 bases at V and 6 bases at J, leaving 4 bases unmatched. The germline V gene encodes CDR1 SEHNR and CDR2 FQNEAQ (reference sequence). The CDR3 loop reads CASSLALGQGHEKLFF. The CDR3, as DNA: TGTGCCAGCAGCTTAGCCTTGGGACAGGGGCATGAAAAACTGTTTTTT. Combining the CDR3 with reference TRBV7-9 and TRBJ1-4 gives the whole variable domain DTGVSQNPRHKITKRGQNVTFRCDPISEHNRLYWYRQTLGQGPEFLTYFQNEAQLEKSRLLSDRFSAERPKGSFSTLEIQRTEQGDSAMYLCASSLALGQGHEKLFFGSGTQLSVL.

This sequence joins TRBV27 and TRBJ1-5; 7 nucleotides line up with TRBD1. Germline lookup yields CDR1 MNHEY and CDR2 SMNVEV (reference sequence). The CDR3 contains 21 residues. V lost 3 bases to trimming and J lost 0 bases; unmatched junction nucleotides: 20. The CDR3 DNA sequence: TGTGCCAGCAGTTTCCCCGTCGATACAGGGGATACCTATTATAGCAATCAGCCCCAGCATTTT. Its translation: CASSFPVDTGDTYYSNQPQHF.

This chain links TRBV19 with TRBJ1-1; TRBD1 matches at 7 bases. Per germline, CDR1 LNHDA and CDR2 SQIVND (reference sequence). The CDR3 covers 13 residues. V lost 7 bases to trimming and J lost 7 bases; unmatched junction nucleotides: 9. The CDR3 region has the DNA TGTGCCAGTATCGTAGGGGGCGAGGGTGAAGCTTTCTTT. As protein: CASIVGGEGEAFF.

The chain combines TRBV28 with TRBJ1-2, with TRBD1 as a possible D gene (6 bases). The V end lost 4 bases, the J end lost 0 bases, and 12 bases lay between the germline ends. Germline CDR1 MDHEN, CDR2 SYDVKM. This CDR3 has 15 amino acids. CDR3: CASSSSGTTNYGYTF. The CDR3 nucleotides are TGTGCCAGCAGTTCCTCCGGGACAACTAACTATGGCTACACCTTC.

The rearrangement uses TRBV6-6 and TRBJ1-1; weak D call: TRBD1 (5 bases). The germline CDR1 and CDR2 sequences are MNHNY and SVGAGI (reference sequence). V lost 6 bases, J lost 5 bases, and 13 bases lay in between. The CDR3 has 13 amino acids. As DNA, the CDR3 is TGTGCCAGCAGCTGGGGCTGGGGAACTGAAGCTTTCTTT. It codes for CASSWGWGTEAFF.

The CDR3 DNA reads TGTGCCAGCAGCTTTGGCGGGGGGAACACCGGGGAGCTGTTTTTT. Amino acids: CASSFGGGNTGELFF. The gene calls are TRBV11-2 and TRBJ2-2, with 7 bases lining up with TRBD2. The ends lost 3 bases at V and 1 base at J; junction bases unmatched: 2. Per germline, CDR1 SGHAT and CDR2 FQNNGV. The CDR3 loop spans 15 amino acids.

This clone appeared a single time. Here the CDR3 reads CASSPRWADEQFF. The CDR3 region has the DNA TGTGCCAGCAGCCCAAGGTGGGCCGATGAGCAGTTCTTC. The chain is built from TRBV7-2 and TRBJ2-1; D uncertain. V was trimmed by 5 bases and J by 8 bases, leaving 13 bases between them. The CDR3 is 13 amino acids. The germline V gene has CDR1 SGHTA and CDR2 FQGNSA.

In DNA form, the CDR3 reads TGTGCCTGGGGGCAAGGAGCGGGAAAGCACGAGCAGTACTTC. The encoded protein is CAWGQGAGKHEQYF. V usage is TRBV30 and J usage is TRBJ2-7; 7 nucleotides match TRBD2. The CDR3 is 14 residues long. V lost 5 bases and J lost 5; bases outside the gene matches: 12. The germline V gene has CDR1 GTSNPN and CDR2 SVGIG (reference sequence).

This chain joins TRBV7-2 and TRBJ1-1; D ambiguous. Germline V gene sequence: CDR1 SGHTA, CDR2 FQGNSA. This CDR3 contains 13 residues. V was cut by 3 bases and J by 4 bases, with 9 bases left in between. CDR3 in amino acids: CASSFWEPTEAFF. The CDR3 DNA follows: TGTGCCAGCAGCTTTTGGGAGCCCACTGAAGCTTTCTTT.